The present T cell receptor (beta chain) was sequenced within a study of blood T cell repertoires in COVID-19. Study at large: The study drew acute and convalescent COVID-19 samples from the United States, Italy and Spain. PBMCs, B-cell-depleted T cells, or T cells provided the cDNA or gDNA that made up the material.

V lost 5 bases, J lost 0 bases, and 13 bases lay in between. Germline V gene lookup returns CDR1 MNHEY and CDR2 SVGAGI. This CDR3 has 15 residues. Membership in each cohort depended on participant-reported clinical history. Authors' processing steps: Cell counts per sample came from amplifying reference gene primers. Profiled with immunoSEQ multiplex PCR; TCRdb holds only in-frame clones, not every one. D and trimming come from the DNA, and the V and J calls and clone size come from that table. Found here are over 250,000 clones, about 86% of them singletons; the top ten hold around 3.9%. Sequencing was carried out using PBMCs or T cells enriched from blood (not recorded which). The clonotype was recovered from a man aged 25 to 40 with acute COVID-19. V is TRBV6-5 and J is TRBJ1-1; the D gene is possibly TRBD1 (6 bases). The CDR3 reads CASSQGPALNTEAFF. Here the CDR3 DNA reads TGTGCCAGCAGTCAGGGGCCGGCTTTGAACACTGAAGCTTTCTTT.